Below, one TCR beta chain is given with its context. These data belong to a study of cytomegalovirus exposure and HLA in healthy donors. The germline gives CDR1 SGHDN, CDR2 FVKESK. The CDR3 covers 15 residues. PCR used 60 Vbeta primers and 13 Jbeta primers. The method was immunoSEQ multiplex PCR; TCRdb's version includes in-frame clones alone and lacks a portion of them. The repertoire holds about 190,000 clones, with 82% as singletons. What was sequenced was PBMCs. The rearrangement uses TRBV14 and TRBJ2-5, with D perhaps matching TRBD2 (6 bases). The DNA end lines up better with TRBJ2-7; the J call may be wrong. The TCR sequence derives from a woman aged 18-35 years in good health and CMV-seronegative. CDR3 nucleotides: TGTGCCAGCAGCCAAGTGGTAGGACTATTCTACGAGCAGTACTTC. Residues: CASSQVVGLFYEQYF.